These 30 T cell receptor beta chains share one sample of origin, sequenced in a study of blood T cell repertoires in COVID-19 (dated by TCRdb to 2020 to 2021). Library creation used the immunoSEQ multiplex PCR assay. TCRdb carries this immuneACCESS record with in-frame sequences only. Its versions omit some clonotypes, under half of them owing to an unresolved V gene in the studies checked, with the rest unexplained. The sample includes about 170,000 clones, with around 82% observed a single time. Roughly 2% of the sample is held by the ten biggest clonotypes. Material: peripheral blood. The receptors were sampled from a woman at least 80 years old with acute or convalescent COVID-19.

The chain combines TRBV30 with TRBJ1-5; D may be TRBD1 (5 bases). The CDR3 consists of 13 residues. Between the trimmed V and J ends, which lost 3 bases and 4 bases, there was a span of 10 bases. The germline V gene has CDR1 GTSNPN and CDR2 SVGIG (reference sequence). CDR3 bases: TGTGCCTGGAGCGGCCGGGGGAATCAGCCCCAGCATTTT. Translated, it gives CAWSGRGNQPQHF.

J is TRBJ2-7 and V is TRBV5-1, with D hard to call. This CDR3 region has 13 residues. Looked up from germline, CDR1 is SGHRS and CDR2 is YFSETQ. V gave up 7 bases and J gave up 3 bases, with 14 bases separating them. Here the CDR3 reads CASSADNGYEQYF. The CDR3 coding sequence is TGCGCCAGCTCCGCGGATAACGGCTACGAGCAGTACTTC. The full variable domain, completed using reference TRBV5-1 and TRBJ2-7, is KAGVTQTPRYLIKTRGQQVTLSCSPISGHRSVSWYQQTPGQGLQFLFEYFSETQRNKGNFPGRFSGRQFSNSRSEMNVSTLELGDSALYLCASSADNGYEQYFGPGTRLTVT.

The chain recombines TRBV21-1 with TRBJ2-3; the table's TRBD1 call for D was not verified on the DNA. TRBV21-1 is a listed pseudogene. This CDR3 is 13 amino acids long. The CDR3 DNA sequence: TGTGCCAGTGGACAGGGGGCATATGATACGCAGTATTTT. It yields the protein CASGQGAYDTQYF.

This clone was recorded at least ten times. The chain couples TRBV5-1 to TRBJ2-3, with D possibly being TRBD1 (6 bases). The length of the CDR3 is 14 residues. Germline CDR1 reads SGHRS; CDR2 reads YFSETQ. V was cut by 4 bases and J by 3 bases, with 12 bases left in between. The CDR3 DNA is TGCGCCAGCAGCCCGGGACAAACTACAGATACGCAGTATTTT. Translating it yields CASSPGQTTDTQYF.

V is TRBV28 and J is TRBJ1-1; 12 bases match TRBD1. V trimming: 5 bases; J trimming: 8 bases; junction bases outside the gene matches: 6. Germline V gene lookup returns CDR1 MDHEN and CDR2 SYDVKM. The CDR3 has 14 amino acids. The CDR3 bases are TGTGCCAGCAGTACTCCGGGACAGGGGGCCGAAGCTTTCTTT. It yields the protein CASSTPGQGAEAFF.

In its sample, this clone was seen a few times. This chain's CDR3 is CASTLGQFGELFF. The CDR3 DNA follows: TGTGCCAGCACCCTGGGACAGTTCGGGGAGCTGTTTTTT. The chain links TRBV27 to TRBJ2-2, with TRBD1 matching 7 bases. V shed 7 bases, J shed 7 bases, and the junction held 6 bases outside the gene matches. The CDR3 has 13 amino acids. Per the germline V gene, CDR1 is MNHEY and CDR2 is SMNVEV (reference sequence).

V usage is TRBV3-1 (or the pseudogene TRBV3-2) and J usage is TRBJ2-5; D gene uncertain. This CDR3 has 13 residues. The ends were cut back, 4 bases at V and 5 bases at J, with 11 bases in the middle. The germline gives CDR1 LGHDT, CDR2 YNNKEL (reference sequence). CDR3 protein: CASSPWSRETQYF. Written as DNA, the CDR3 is TGTGCCAGCAGCCCTTGGAGCCGGGAGACCCAGTACTTC.

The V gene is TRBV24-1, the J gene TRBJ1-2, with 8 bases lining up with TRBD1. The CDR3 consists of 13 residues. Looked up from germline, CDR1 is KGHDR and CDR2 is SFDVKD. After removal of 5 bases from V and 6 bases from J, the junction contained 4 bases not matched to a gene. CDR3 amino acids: CATSAQGADGYTF. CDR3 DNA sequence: TGTGCCACCAGTGCCCAGGGGGCGGATGGCTACACCTTC.

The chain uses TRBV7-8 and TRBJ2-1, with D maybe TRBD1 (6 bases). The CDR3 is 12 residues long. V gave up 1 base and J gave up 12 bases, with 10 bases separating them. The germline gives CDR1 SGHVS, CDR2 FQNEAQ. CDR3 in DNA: TGTGCCAGCAGCTTAGACAGGGTTGGGCAGTTCTTC. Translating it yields CASSLDRVGQFF.

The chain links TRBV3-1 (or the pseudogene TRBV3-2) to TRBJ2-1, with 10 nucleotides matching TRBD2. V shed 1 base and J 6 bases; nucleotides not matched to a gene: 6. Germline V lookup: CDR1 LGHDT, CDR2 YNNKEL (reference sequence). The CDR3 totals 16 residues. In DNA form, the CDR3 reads TGTGCCAGCAGCCAAGGAAGAGCGGGAGGGCTCAATGAGCAGTTCTTC. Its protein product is CASSQGRAGGLNEQFF.

CDR3: CASSLAGQGYEQFF. The DNA for the CDR3 is TGTGCCAGCAGCTTAGCGGGACAGGGATATGAGCAGTTCTTC. The V call is TRBV7-9, the J call TRBJ2-1; 9 bases match TRBD1. The J segment lost 8 bases and the V segment lost 0 bases, leaving 2 bases of the junction unmatched. This CDR3 is built from 14 residues. Germline V gene lookup returns CDR1 SEHNR and CDR2 FQNEAQ (reference sequence).

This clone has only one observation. CDR3 loop: CASSHRVPGQGGDNEQFF. CDR3 bases: TGTGCCAGCAGCCACAGAGTCCCAGGACAGGGGGGAGACAATGAGCAGTTCTTC. This chain links TRBV3-1 (or the pseudogene TRBV3-2) with TRBJ2-1, with 10 bases fitting TRBD1. The CDR3 sequence is 18 residues long. CDR1 is LGHDT, CDR2 YNNKEL, per germline (reference sequence). V lost 3 bases and J lost 5; bases outside the gene matches: 13.

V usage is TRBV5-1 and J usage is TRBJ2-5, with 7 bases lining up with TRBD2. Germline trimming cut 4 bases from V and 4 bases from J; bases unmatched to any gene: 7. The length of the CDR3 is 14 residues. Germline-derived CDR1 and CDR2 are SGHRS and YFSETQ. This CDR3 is CASSARLAGETQYF. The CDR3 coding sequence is TGCGCCAGCAGCGCCCGACTAGCTGGAGAGACCCAGTACTTC.

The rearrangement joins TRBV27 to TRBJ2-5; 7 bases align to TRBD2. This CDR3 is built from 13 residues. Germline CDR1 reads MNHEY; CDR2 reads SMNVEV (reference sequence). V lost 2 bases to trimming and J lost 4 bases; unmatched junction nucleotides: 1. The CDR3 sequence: CASSLREGETQYF. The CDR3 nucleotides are TGTGCCAGCAGTTTAAGGGAGGGAGAGACCCAGTACTTC.

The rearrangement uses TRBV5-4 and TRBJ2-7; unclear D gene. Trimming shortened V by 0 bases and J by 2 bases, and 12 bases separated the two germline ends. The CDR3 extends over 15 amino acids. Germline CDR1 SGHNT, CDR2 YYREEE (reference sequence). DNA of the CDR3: TGTGCCAGCAGCTTGGCTCCAACGGTAACCTACGAGCAGTACTTC. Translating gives CASSLAPTVTYEQYF.

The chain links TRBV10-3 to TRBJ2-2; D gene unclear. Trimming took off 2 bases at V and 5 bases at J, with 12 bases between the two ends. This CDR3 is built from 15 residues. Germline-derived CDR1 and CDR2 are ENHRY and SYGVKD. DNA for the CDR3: TGTGCCATCAGTGAGGATCGTCGGCGGACCGGGGAGCTGTTTTTT. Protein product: CAISEDRRRTGELFF.

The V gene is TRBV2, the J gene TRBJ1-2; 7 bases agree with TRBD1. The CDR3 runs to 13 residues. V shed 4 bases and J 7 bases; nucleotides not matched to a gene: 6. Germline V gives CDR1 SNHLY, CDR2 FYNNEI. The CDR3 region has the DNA TGTGCCAGCAGTGCCGACAGGGCGGCTGGCTACACCTTC. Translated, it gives CASSADRAAGYTF.

The CDR3 bases are TGCAGCGTTGAACGGACAGGGGGTTCCTACGAGCAGTACTTC. This codes for CSVERTGGSYEQYF. The chain couples TRBV29-1 to TRBJ2-7; 10 bases line up with TRBD1. Germline CDR1 and CDR2: SQVTM and ANQGSEA. The V gene end was trimmed by 2 bases and the J gene end by 1 base; junction bases not matched to a gene: 2. The CDR3 extends over 14 amino acids.

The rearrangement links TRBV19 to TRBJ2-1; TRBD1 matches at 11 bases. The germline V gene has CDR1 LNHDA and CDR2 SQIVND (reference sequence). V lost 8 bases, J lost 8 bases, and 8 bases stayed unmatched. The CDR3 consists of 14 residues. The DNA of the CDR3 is TGTGCCAGTGGCGGGACAGGGGGTTGGGATGAGCAGTTCTTC. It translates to CASGGTGGWDEQFF.

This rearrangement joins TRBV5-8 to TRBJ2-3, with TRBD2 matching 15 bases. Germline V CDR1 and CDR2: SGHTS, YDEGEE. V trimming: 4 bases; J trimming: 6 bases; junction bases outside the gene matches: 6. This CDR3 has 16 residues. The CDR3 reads CASSAGLAGGVDTQYF. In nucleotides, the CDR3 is TGTGCCAGCAGCGCGGGACTAGCGGGAGGTGTGGATACGCAGTATTTT. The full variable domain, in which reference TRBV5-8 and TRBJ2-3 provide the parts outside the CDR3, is EAGVTQSPTHLIKTRGQQATLRCSPISGHTSVYWYQQALGLGLQFLLWYDEGEERNRGNFPPRFSGRQFPNYSSELNVNALELEDSALYLCASSAGLAGGVDTQYFGPGTRLTVL.

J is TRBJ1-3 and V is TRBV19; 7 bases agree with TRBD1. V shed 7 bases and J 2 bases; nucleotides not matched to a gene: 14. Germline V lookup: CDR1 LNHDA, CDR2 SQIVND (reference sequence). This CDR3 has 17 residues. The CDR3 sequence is CASNRPSGQGAGNTIYF. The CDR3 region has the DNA TGTGCCAGTAACCGTCCATCGGGGCAGGGGGCTGGAAACACCATATATTTT.

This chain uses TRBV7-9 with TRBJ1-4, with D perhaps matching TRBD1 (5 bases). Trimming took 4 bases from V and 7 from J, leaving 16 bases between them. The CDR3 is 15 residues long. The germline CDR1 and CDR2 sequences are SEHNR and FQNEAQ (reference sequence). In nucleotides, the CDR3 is TGTGCCAGCAGCTCGGGGGACCCCCGTGGTGAAAAACTGTTTTTT. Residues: CASSSGDPRGEKLFF.

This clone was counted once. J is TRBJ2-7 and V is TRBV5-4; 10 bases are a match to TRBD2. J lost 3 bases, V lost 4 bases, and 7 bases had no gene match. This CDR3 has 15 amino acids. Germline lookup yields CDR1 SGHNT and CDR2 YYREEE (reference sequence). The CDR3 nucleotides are TGTGCCAGCAGCCTACGGACTAGCGGAAACTACGAGCAGTACTTC. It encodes CASSLRTSGNYEQYF.

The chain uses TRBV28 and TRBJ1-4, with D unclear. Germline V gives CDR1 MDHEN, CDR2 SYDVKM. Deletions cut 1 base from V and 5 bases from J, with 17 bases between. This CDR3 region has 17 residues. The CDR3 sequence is CASSLLRQQASNEKLFF. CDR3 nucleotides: TGTGCCAGCAGTTTATTACGTCAGCAAGCGTCAAATGAAAAACTGTTTTTT.

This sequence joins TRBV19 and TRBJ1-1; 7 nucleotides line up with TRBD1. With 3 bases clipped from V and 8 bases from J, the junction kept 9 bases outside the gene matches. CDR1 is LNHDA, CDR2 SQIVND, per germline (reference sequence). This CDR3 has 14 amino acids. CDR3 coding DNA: TGTGCCAGTAGTATCTCACAGGGGCGGACCGAAGCTTTCTTT. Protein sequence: CASSISQGRTEAFF.

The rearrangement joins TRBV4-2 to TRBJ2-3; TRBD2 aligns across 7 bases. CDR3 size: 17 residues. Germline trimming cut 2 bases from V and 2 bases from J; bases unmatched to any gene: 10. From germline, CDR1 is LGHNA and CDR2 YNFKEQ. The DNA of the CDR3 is TGTGCCAGCAGCCAATGGGTCGGGGGGTCCCACACAGATACGCAGTATTTT. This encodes CASSQWVGGSHTDTQYF.

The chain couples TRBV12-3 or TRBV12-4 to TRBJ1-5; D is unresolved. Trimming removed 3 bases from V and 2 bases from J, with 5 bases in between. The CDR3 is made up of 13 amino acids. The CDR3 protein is CASSFGGNQPQHF. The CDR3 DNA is TGTGCCAGCAGTTTTGGAGGCAATCAGCCCCAGCATTTT.

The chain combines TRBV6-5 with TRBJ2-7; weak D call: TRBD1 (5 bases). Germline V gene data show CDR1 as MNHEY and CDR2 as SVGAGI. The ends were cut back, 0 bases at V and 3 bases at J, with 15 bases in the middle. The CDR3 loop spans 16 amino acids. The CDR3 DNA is TGTGCCAGCAGTTACTCGATGGCCAGGGTAGGCTACGAGCAGTACTTC. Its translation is CASSYSMARVGYEQYF.

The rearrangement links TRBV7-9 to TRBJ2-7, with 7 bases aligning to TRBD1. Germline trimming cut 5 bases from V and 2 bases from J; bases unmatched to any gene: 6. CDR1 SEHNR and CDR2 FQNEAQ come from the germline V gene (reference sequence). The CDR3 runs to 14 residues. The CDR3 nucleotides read TGTGCCAGCAGCAGCCGGACAGGAACCTACGAGCAGTACTTC. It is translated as CASSSRTGTYEQYF. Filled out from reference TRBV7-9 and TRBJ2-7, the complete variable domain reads DTGVSQNPRHKITKRGQNVTFRCDPISEHNRLYWYRQTLGQGPEFLTYFQNEAQLEKSRLLSDRFSAERPKGSFSTLEIQRTEQGDSAMYLCASSSRTGTYEQYFGPGTRLTVT.

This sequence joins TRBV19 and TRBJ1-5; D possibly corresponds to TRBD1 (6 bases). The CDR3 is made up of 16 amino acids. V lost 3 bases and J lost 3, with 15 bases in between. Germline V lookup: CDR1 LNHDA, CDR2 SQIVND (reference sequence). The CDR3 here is CASSIGGGGNNQPQHF. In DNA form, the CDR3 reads TGTGCCAGTAGTATCGGGGGCGGGGGTAACAATCAGCCCCAGCATTTT.